This T cell receptor (beta chain) was retrieved from a study of cytomegalovirus exposure and HLA in healthy donors. Study-wide results and caveats: Cytomegalovirus association was listed for 164 TCR beta chains. Specific recognition of CMV antigens was confirmed in vitro for a few chains (all CMV-associated).

Germline lookup yields CDR1 LGHNA and CDR2 YSLEER. Trimming removed 5 bases at V and 7 bases at J, with 15 bases between. This CDR3 comprises 14 residues. Using immunoSEQ multiplex PCR, the repertoire was profiled, and TCRdb retains in-frame clones only, with some absent. Here the sample spans some 330,000 clones, roughly 88% being singletons. The donors were members of the approximately 130-subject validation cohort (separate from the approximately 670-subject first cohort). Worth noting for this clone: The antigen is unknown.

The sample taken for sequencing was PBMCs. This clonotype was obtained from a woman between 18 and 29 years old in good health and CMV-seronegative. This chain uses TRBV4-3 with TRBJ1-5, with D possibly being TRBD1 (6 bases). The CDR3 coding sequence is TGCGCCAGCAGCTCCGGCACAGGGTCCCAGCCCCAGCATTTT. Translated, it gives CASSSGTGSQPQHF.